These 26 T cell receptor beta chains came from one sample sequenced in a study of cytomegalovirus exposure and HLA in healthy donors. PCR was performed using 60 Vbeta and 13 Jbeta primers. TCRdb's copy holds only in-frame clones and misses some; the assay was immunoSEQ multiplex PCR. The table shows 180,000 or so clones, with 60% to 85% occurring only once. The sequenced sample consisted of PBMCs. These receptors came from a female donor in good health and CMV-seronegative.

The J gene is TRBJ1-1, the V gene TRBV30, with a possible D match to TRBD1 (6 bases). CDR3 length equals 16 residues. Germline V gene sequence: CDR1 GTSNPN, CDR2 SVGIG (reference sequence). V was clipped by 3 bases and J by 0 bases, with 17 bases between them. The CDR3 sequence: CAWSFSRTAMNTEAFF. The CDR3, as DNA: TGTGCCTGGAGCTTTTCCCGGACAGCTATGAACACTGAAGCTTTCTTT.

This chain uses TRBV5-1 with TRBJ1-1; D gene unclear. The CDR3 has 14 residues. The V gene lost 0 bases and the J gene lost 8 bases, with 14 bases spanning the gap. Per the germline V gene, CDR1 is SGHRS and CDR2 is YFSETQ. Written as DNA, the CDR3 is TGCGCCAGCAGCTTGGGAGCCACGCTCTCAGAAGCTTTCTTT. Translation: CASSLGATLSEAFF.

This clone occurred once. This chain joins TRBV28 and TRBJ1-5; D is uncertain. V was trimmed by 7 bases and J by 5 bases, leaving 15 bases between them. Germline CDR1 MDHEN, CDR2 SYDVKM. The CDR3 spans 14 residues. In DNA form, the CDR3 reads TGTGCCAGCACCCGACCGGGGTACGATCAGCCCCAGCATTTT. Translation gives CASTRPGYDQPQHF.

The CDR3 DNA reads TGTGCCAGCAGCTATACTAGCTTGAACACTGAAGCTTTCTTT. Encoded protein: CASSYTSLNTEAFF. The V and J genes are TRBV7-2 and TRBJ1-1; no firm D call. Looked up from germline, CDR1 is SGHTA and CDR2 is FQGNSA. The CDR3 has 14 amino acids. The ends were cut back, 4 bases at V and 0 bases at J, with 9 bases in the middle.

This clone was counted only a few times. The chain combines TRBV28 with TRBJ2-7; D ambiguous. CDR1 and CDR2 (germline): MDHEN, SYDVKM. The CDR3 extends over 14 amino acids. Trimming removed 3 bases at V and 4 bases at J, with 13 bases between. The CDR3 sequence is CASSLFHMAYEQYF. The DNA of the CDR3 is TGTGCCAGCAGTTTGTTTCACATGGCTTACGAGCAGTACTTC.

The chain couples TRBV9 to TRBJ1-6; D uncertain. CDR1 and CDR2 (germline): SGDLS, YYNGEE. Trimming took 0 bases from V and 6 from J, leaving 10 bases between them. CDR3 size: 15 residues. The CDR3 DNA follows: TGTGCCAGCAGCGTAGATGAGGGAGCTAATTCACCCCTCCACTTT. This sequence encodes CASSVDEGANSPLHF.

The J gene is TRBJ1-1, the V gene TRBV19; D unclear. The germline V gene encodes CDR1 LNHDA and CDR2 SQIVND (reference sequence). This CDR3 has 13 residues. The ends were cut back, 7 bases at V and 8 bases at J, with 17 bases in the middle. The DNA for the CDR3 is TGTGCCAGTACCCAAACGGGGAGAGGAGAAGCTTTCTTT. Amino acid sequence: CASTQTGRGEAFF.

This clone came up a few times. The chain uses TRBV6-5 and TRBJ1-1; no clear D. In germline, CDR1 is MNHEY, CDR2 SVGAGI. The CDR3 consists of 15 residues. Trimming pared 7 bases from V and 7 bases from J, leaving 22 bases between. CDR3 bases: TGTGCCAGCACCTTGACGAGGGCGAGAAGAGGTGAAGCTTTCTTT. It codes for CASTLTRARRGEAFF.

This clone is a singleton in its sample. The rearrangement joins TRBV27 to TRBJ2-7, with TRBD2 matching over 8 bases. Germline CDR1 and CDR2: MNHEY and SMNVEV (reference sequence). After removal of 6 bases from V and 6 bases from J, the junction contained 13 bases not matched to a gene. The CDR3 contains 15 residues. The CDR3 nucleotides read TGTGCCAGCAGAGAAAATACGGGGGGGCTGGCCGAGCAGTACTTC. Translated, it gives CASRENTGGLAEQYF.

The chain recombines TRBV7-6 with TRBJ2-5; 11 nucleotides match TRBD2. Trimming at V came to 4 bases and at J to 4 bases, leaving 2 bases not matched to a gene. This CDR3 is 14 amino acids long. CDR1 and CDR2 (germline): SGHVS, FNYEAQ. The DNA of the CDR3 is TGTGCCAGCAGCTCCGGGACTAGCGGAGAGACCCAGTACTTC. Encoded protein: CASSSGTSGETQYF.

This clone showed up just a few times. This chain links TRBV2 with TRBJ2-4, with 12 bases identical to TRBD2. V gave up 6 bases and J gave up 5 bases; unmatched junction bases: 5. There are 15 residues in the CDR3. Germline assignment: CDR1 SNHLY and CDR2 FYNNEI. In DNA form, the CDR3 reads TGTGCCAGCAGCCGACTAGCGGGAGCTGAAAACATTCAGTACTTC. It yields the protein CASSRLAGAENIQYF. Full variable domain (outside the CDR3, taken from reference TRBV2 and TRBJ2-4): EPEVTQTPSHQVTQMGQEVILRCVPISNHLYFYWYRQILGQKVEFLVSFYNNEISEKSEIFDDQFSVERPDGSNFTLKIRSTKLEDSAMYFCASSRLAGAENIQYFGAGTRLSVL.

The chain recombines TRBV30 with TRBJ2-2; 8 bases map to TRBD2. There are 14 residues in the CDR3. CDR1 is GTSNPN and CDR2 is SVGIG in the germline V gene (reference sequence). Germline trimming cut 6 bases from V and 0 bases from J; bases unmatched to any gene: 3. The CDR3 DNA follows: TGTGCCTGCGGGGGACTAGCGAACACCGGGGAGCTGTTTTTT. This sequence encodes CACGGLANTGELFF.

The chain recombines TRBV13 with TRBJ2-7; 8 bases match TRBD1. CDR3 length equals 13 residues. J gave up 1 base and V 5 bases, and 1 base lay outside the gene matches. Germline CDR1 and CDR2: PRHDT and FYEKMQ (reference sequence). The chain's CDR3 is CASSGQGSYEQYF. Written as DNA, the CDR3 is TGTGCCAGCAGCGGACAGGGTTCCTACGAGCAGTACTTC.

This chain joins TRBV25-1 and TRBJ1-6; the match to TRBD1 covers 7 bases. Germline V gene data show CDR1 as MGHDK and CDR2 as SYGVNS. V dropped 5 bases and J dropped 2; count of bases not matched to a gene: 9. The CDR3 has 17 amino acids. CDR3 nucleotide sequence: TGTGCCAGCAGTCTGGGACAGCCTCCAACCTATAATTCACCCCTCCACTTT. It encodes CASSLGQPPTYNSPLHF.

The chain is built from TRBV19 and TRBJ1-1; no clear D. V dropped 3 bases and J dropped 5 bases, with 7 bases sitting between them. This CDR3 is built from 12 residues. Germline lookup yields CDR1 LNHDA and CDR2 SQIVND (reference sequence). CDR3 amino acids: CASSIFGTEAFF. The CDR3, as DNA: TGTGCCAGTAGTATCTTCGGGACTGAAGCTTTCTTT.

This rearrangement joins TRBV28 to TRBJ1-5, with D perhaps matching TRBD1 (5 bases). V gave up 4 bases and J gave up 3 bases, with 10 bases separating them. This CDR3 spans 14 amino acids. Germline V gene sequence: CDR1 MDHEN, CDR2 SYDVKM. This CDR3 is CASSWTPDNQPQHF. The CDR3 nucleotides are TGTGCCAGCAGTTGGACACCCGACAATCAGCCCCAGCATTTT. Complete variable domain (other parts from reference TRBV28 and TRBJ1-5): DVKVTQSSRYLVKRTGEKVFLECVQDMDHENMFWYRQDPGLGLRLIYFSYDVKMKEKGDIPEGYSVSREKKERFSLILESASTNQTSMYLCASSWTPDNQPQHFGDGTRLSIL.

The chain employs TRBV6-1 and TRBJ2-1; a weak D match, TRBD1 (6 bases). Germline CDR1 and CDR2: MNHNS and SASEGT. Trimming left V 7 bases short and J 0 bases short, with 13 bases between. There are 15 residues in the CDR3. The CDR3 reads CASKQGGSSYNEQFF. CDR3 nucleotide sequence: TGTGCCAGCAAACAGGGCGGTAGCTCCTACAATGAGCAGTTCTTC.

The chain links TRBV7-6 to TRBJ2-2, with D unclear. This CDR3 has 15 amino acids. Germline CDR1 reads SGHVS; CDR2 reads FNYEAQ. V was shortened by 3 bases and J by 2 bases, with 10 bases between the two germline ends. CDR3 DNA: TGTGCCAGCAGCTTGCTGACACCCAACACCGGGGAGCTGTTTTTT. This gives the protein CASSLLTPNTGELFF. The full variable domain, its missing parts supplied by reference TRBV7-6 and TRBJ2-2, is GAGVSQSPRYKVTKRGQDVALRCDPISGHVSLYWYRQALGQGPEFLTYFNYEAQQDKSGLPNDRFSAERPEGSISTLTIQRTEQRDSAMYRCASSLLTPNTGELFFGEGSRLTVL.

This chain links TRBV12-5 with TRBJ1-1; D perhaps matches TRBD1 (5 bases). Trimming removed 7 bases from V and 4 bases from J, with 13 bases in between. The germline CDR1 and CDR2 sequences are LGHNT and FRNRAP. The length of the CDR3 is 13 residues. The CDR3 spells CASAQGAATEAFF. The CDR3 DNA reads as TGTGCTAGTGCCCAAGGGGCTGCCACTGAAGCTTTCTTT.

V usage is TRBV5-4 and J usage is TRBJ1-3; 10 nucleotides align to TRBD1. This CDR3 has 16 amino acids. Germline CDR1 and CDR2: SGHNT and YYREEE (reference sequence). With 0 bases clipped from V and 2 bases from J, the junction kept 2 bases outside the gene matches. The CDR3 loop reads CASSLGQGAAGNTIYF. The CDR3 coding sequence is TGTGCCAGCAGCTTGGGACAGGGGGCAGCTGGAAACACCATATATTTT.

V gene TRBV15 combines with J gene TRBJ2-2; TRBD1 matches 9 bases. The ends lost 3 bases at V and 5 bases at J; junction bases unmatched: 16. Germline-derived CDR1 and CDR2 are LNHNV and YYDKDF (reference sequence). The CDR3 runs to 19 residues. CDR3 nucleotide sequence: TGTGCCACCAGCAGTTCATCCACCGGGACAGGGAAAGGGACCGGGGAGCTGTTTTTT. Amino acids: CATSSSSTGTGKGTGELFF.

The gene calls are TRBV6-5 and TRBJ2-2; 10 nucleotides match TRBD1. The CDR3 runs to 14 residues. Trimming removed 8 bases from V and 3 bases from J; junction bases left unmatched: 3. Germline lookup yields CDR1 MNHEY and CDR2 SVGAGI. The CDR3 here is CASDRGQDTGELFF. The CDR3 DNA reads TGTGCCAGCGACAGGGGGCAAGACACCGGGGAGCTGTTTTTT.

CDR3 residues: CASSEAGGFNNEQFF. For the CDR3, the DNA is TGTGCCAGCAGTGAAGCGGGGGGGTTTAACAATGAGCAGTTCTTC. V and J are TRBV2 and TRBJ2-1, with 7 bases aligning to TRBD2. Germline trimming cut 0 bases from V and 5 bases from J; bases unmatched to any gene: 4. Germline V gene sequence: CDR1 SNHLY, CDR2 FYNNEI. There are 15 residues in the CDR3.

The V and J genes are TRBV18 and TRBJ1-5; D gene unclear. The ends were cut back, 2 bases at V and 5 bases at J, with 7 bases in the middle. The germline gives CDR1 KGHSH, CDR2 LQKENI. The CDR3 extends over 13 amino acids. The CDR3 bases are TGTGCCAGCTCACCAGGAGCGGATCAGCCCCAGCATTTT. The encoded protein is CASSPGADQPQHF.

This clone was counted between two and nine times. This chain joins TRBV27 and TRBJ2-7, with a possible D match to TRBD2 (5 bases). With 3 bases removed from V and 3 bases from J, the gap between germline ends came to 6 bases. The CDR3 spans 12 residues. Germline V gene data show CDR1 as MNHEY and CDR2 as SMNVEV (reference sequence). This CDR3 is CASSFGNYEQYF. In DNA, the CDR3 is TGTGCCAGCAGTTTCGGGAACTACGAGCAGTACTTC.

The genes are TRBV6-5 and TRBJ2-1; D uncertain. V lost 5 bases and J 8 bases, leaving 16 bases between the germline ends. Looked up from germline, CDR1 is MNHEY and CDR2 is SVGAGI. The CDR3 runs 14 residues. CDR3 sequence: CASSPGFDPHEQFF. CDR3 coding DNA: TGTGCCAGCAGTCCCGGTTTCGATCCCCATGAGCAGTTCTTC.